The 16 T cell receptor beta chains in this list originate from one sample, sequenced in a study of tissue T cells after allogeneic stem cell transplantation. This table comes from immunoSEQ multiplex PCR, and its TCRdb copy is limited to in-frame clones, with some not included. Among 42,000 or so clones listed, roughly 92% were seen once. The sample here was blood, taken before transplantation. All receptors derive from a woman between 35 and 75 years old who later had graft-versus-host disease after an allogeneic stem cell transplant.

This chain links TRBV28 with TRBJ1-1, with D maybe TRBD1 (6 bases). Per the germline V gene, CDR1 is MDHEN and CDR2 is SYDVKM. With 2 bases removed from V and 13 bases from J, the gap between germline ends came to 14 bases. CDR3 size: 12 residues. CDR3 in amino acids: CASSLPQGGHFF. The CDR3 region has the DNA TGTGCCAGCAGTTTACCACAGGGAGGGCATTTCTTT.

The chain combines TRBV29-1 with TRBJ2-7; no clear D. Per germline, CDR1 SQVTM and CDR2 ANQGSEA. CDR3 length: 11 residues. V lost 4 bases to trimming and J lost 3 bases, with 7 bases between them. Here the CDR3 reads CSVVRNYEQYF. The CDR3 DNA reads TGCAGCGTTGTACGGAACTACGAGCAGTACTTC.

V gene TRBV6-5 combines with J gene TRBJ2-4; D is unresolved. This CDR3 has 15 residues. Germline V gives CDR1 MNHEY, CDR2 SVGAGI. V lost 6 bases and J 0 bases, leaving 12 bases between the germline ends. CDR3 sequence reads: CASSPTWVAKNIQYF. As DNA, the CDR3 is TGTGCCAGCAGCCCGACTTGGGTAGCCAAAAACATTCAGTACTTC.

The CDR3 is CASSRRQGGWFITEAFF. As DNA, the CDR3 is TGTGCCAGCAGTCGCAGACAGGGGGGTTGGTTCATCACTGAAGCTTTCTTT. V is TRBV6-2 or TRBV6-3 and J is TRBJ1-1, with TRBD1 matching 9 bases. V dropped 5 bases and J dropped 4; count of bases not matched to a gene: 14. In germline, CDR1 is MNHEY, CDR2 SVGEGT. This CDR3 is 17 amino acids long.

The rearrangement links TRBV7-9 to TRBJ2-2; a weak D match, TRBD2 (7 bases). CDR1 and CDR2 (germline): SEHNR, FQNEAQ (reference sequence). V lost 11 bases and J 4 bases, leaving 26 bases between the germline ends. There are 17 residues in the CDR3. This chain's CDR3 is CAGALGRGHGVTGELFF. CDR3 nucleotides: TGTGCCGGCGCCCTAGGGCGGGGGCACGGGGTCACCGGGGAGCTGTTTTTT.

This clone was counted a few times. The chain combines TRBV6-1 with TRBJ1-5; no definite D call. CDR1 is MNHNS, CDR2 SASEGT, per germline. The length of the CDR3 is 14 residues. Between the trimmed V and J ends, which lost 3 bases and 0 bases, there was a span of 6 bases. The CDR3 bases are TGTGCCAGCAGTGACGGATATAGCAATCAGCCCCAGCATTTT. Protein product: CASSDGYSNQPQHF.

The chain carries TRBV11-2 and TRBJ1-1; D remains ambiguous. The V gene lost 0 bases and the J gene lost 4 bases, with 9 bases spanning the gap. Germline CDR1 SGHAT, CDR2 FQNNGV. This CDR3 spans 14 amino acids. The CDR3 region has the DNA TGTGCCAGCAGCTTAGAAGGAGGAGTCACTGAAGCTTTCTTT. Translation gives CASSLEGGVTEAFF.

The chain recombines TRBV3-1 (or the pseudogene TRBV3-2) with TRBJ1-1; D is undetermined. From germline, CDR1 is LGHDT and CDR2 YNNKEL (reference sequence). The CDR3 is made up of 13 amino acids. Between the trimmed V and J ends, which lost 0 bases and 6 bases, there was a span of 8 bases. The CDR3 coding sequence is TGTGCCAGCAGCCAAGATAGGGTTTCTGAAGCTTTCTTT. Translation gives CASSQDRVSEAFF.

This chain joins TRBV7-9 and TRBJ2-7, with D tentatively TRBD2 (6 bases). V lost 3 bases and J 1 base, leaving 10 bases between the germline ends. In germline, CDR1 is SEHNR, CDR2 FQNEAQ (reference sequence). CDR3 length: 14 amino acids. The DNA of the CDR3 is TGTGCCAGCAGCTTCGGAGGGGAATCCTACGAGCAGTACTTC. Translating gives CASSFGGESYEQYF.

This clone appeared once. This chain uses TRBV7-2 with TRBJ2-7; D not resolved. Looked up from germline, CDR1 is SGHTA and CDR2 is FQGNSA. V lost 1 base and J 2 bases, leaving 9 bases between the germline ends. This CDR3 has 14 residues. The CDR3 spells CASSLGQPTYEQYF. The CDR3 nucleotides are TGTGCCAGCAGCTTAGGCCAGCCCACCTACGAGCAGTACTTC.

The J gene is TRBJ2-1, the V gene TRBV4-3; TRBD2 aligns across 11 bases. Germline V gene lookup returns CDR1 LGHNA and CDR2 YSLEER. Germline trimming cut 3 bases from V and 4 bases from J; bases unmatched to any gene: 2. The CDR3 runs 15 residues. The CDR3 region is CASSQRTSGYNEQFF. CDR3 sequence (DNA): TGCGCCAGCAGCCAGCGGACTAGCGGGTACAATGAGCAGTTCTTC.

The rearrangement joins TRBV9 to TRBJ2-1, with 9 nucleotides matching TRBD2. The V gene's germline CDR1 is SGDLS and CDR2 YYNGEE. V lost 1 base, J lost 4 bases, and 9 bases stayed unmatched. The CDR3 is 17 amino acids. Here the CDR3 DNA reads TGTGCCAGCAGCGTACTAGTGGGGACTAGCTCATACAATGAGCAGTTCTTC. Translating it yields CASSVLVGTSSYNEQFF.

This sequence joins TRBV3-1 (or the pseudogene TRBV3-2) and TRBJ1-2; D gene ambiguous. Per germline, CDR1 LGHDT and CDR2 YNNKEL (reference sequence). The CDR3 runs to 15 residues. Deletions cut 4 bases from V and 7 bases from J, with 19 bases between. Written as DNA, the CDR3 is TGTGCCAGCAGCCGACCCGATCACAGCCGGGGTGGCTACACCTTC. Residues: CASSRPDHSRGGYTF.

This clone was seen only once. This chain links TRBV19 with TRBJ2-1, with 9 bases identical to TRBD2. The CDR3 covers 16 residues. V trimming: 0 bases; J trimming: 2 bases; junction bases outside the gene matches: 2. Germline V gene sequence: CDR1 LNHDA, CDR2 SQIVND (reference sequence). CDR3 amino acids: CASSIELAGTYNEQFF. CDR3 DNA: TGTGCCAGTAGTATAGAGCTAGCGGGGACCTACAATGAGCAGTTCTTC.

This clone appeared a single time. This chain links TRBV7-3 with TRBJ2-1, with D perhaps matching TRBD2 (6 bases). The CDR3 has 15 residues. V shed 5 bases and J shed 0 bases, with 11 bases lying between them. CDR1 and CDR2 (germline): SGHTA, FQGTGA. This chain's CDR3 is CASSAIGGSYNEQFF. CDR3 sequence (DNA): TGTGCCAGCAGCGCCATCGGGGGCTCCTACAATGAGCAGTTCTTC.

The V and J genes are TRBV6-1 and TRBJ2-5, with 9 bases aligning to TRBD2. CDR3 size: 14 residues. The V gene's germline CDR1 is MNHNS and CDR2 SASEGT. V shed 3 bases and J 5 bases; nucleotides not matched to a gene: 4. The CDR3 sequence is CASSEASGTETQYF. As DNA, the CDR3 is TGTGCCAGCAGTGAGGCTAGCGGGACGGAGACCCAGTACTTC.